This section outlines one TCR beta chain sequence together with its context. Its antigen is still unknown. Reverse transcription of all isolated RNA meant that expressed TCRB transcripts were sequenced. Produced via immunoSEQ multiplex PCR; TCRdb's table is partial and in-frame only. This sample yields around 310,000 clones, of which about 13% are seen a single time; roughly 0.015% belongs to the top ten. These data come from a study of beta chain features in type 1 diabetes. For the study at large: Patients looked much like healthy donors when it came to age, gender and cell yields. General observations from the study: In the patient group, naive, central memory and Treg TCRB repertoires seemed more alike than in the healthy donor group. Shortening of TCRB CDR3s, moderate but significant, appeared in all four CD4+ subsets of Type 1 diabetes patients. PCR might favor shorter templates, equally in patients and controls. Type 1 diabetes patients showed fewer insertions and more deletions at VDJ junctions.

The sample was naive CD4+ T cells from blood. This receptor was identified in a woman aged 18 to 35 with type 1 diabetes.

CDR3 sequence: CASSVSTGQGELRDTEAFF. CDR3 DNA sequence: TGTGCCAGCAGCGTATCCACCGGGCAGGGGGAATTGCGGGACACTGAAGCTTTCTTT. The chain employs TRBV9 and TRBJ1-1, with TRBD1 identical over 7 bases. The CDR3 sequence is 19 residues long. Germline CDR1 SGDLS, CDR2 YYNGEE. Losses at the gene ends were 1 base for V and 3 bases for J; bases not matched to a gene: 18.